This TCR beta chain came from a study of CD8 T cells in ankylosing spondylitis. Overall study findings and caveats: In synovial fluid and blood from reactive arthritis, some motif variants were previously reported. The study looked at matched synovial fluid samples from ankylosing spondylitis patients. Disease-linked clones were reported to be significantly enriched there. Peripheral blood samples showed relatively rare disease-linked clones, and these clones were CD8+. A motif of roughly 8 highly homologous TCR beta variants was seen as apparently characteristic of ankylosing spondylitis blood.

MiXCR was run by TCRdb on the 5' RACE reads, yielding one entry per CDR3 protein. The data hold hundreds of thousands of distinct CDR3 sequences, with roughly 20% observed a single time. The V segment lost 3 bases and the J segment 7 bases; nucleotides outside the gene matches: 8. Germline values: CDR1 MNHNS, CDR2 SASEGT. The CDR3 spans 15 residues. Concerning this clonotype itself: Its specificity is unknown.

Specimen: blood, either unsorted or a sorted T cell fraction (not recorded which). The rearrangement uses TRBV6-1 and TRBJ2-1, with 8 nucleotides matching TRBD2. The clonotype was recovered from a male donor with ankylosing spondylitis or in good health (not recorded which). The CDR3 reads CASSENSGAVNEQFF. CDR3 sequence (DNA): TGTGCCAGCAGTGAGAATAGCGGGGCCGTGAATGAGCAGTTCTTC.